One sample yielded the 27 T cell receptor beta chains listed below, sequenced in a study of T cells in Graves' hyperthyroidism and ophthalmopathy. The CDR3 regions of TCR beta were amplified from RNA transcripts. The primer set for the first-round RT-PCR of the TCR CDR3 was HTBI. TCRdb ran MiXCR on the multiplex PCR reads and lists one entry per CDR3 protein. The sample includes a few hundred thousand distinct CDR3 sequences, roughly 15% of them seen just once. Sequencing was done on a sample of blood. These TCRs come from a woman between 40 and 55 years old with Graves' ophthalmopathy.

This chain connects TRBV19 to TRBJ2-7; TRBD1 is a possible D gene (5 bases). The CDR3 runs to 16 residues. Germline V lookup: CDR1 LNHDA, CDR2 SQIVND (reference sequence). Trimming shortened V by 3 bases and J by 0 bases, and 15 bases separated the two germline ends. CDR3 sequence (DNA): TGTGCCAGTAGTATTTTTGCAGGGCCCGCCTCCTACGAGCAGTACTTC. Translation gives CASSIFAGPASYEQYF.

In this sample, this clonotype turned up many times. The chain couples TRBV6-1 to TRBJ1-2; D gene ambiguous. Trimming cost V 8 bases and J 4 bases, with 11 bases left between them. The CDR3 sequence is 12 residues long. Germline V gene data show CDR1 as MNHNS and CDR2 as SASEGT. CDR3 loop: CASRQTFYGYTF. The CDR3 nucleotides are TGTGCCAGCCGCCAGACTTTCTATGGCTACACCTTC.

This clonotype has a count of ten or more. The J gene is TRBJ2-3, the V gene TRBV6-1; 7 bases align to TRBD1. This CDR3 has 14 residues. With 6 bases clipped from V and 4 bases from J, the junction kept 7 bases outside the gene matches. CDR1 MNHNS and CDR2 SASEGT come from the germline V gene. This CDR3 is CASRKQGSADTQYF. CDR3 DNA sequence: TGTGCCAGCAGAAAACAGGGGAGTGCAGATACGCAGTATTTT.

This clonotype was picked up many times. The chain combines TRBV6-6 with TRBJ1-1; D is perhaps TRBD1 (5 bases). V was pared by 2 bases and J by 8 bases, with 15 bases between. CDR1 is MNHNY, CDR2 SVGAGI, per germline (reference sequence). This CDR3 contains 14 residues. The CDR3, as DNA: TGTGCCAGCAGTTACCATCGGCAGGGTGGGGAAGCTTTCTTT. Translated: CASSYHRQGGEAFF.

This clonotype was counted ten times or more. The chain couples TRBV28 to TRBJ2-2; 12 nucleotides agree with TRBD2. Germline-derived CDR1 and CDR2 are MDHEN and SYDVKM. V was clipped by 1 base and J by 0 bases; unmatched bases: 3. This CDR3 region has 18 residues. This CDR3 reads CASSLLRTSGANTGELFF. CDR3 nucleotide sequence: TGTGCCAGCAGTTTATTGAGGACTAGCGGGGCGAACACCGGGGAGCTGTTTTTT.

This clonotype was found many times. The chain joins TRBV6-1 to TRBJ2-3, with 10 positions matching TRBD2. The CDR3 runs 15 residues. Per the germline V gene, CDR1 is MNHNS and CDR2 is SASEGT. After removal of 1 base from V and 5 bases from J, the junction contained 3 bases not matched to a gene. Written as DNA, the CDR3 is TGTGCCAGCAGTGAAGGGACTAGCGGACGAGATACGCAGTATTTT. The encoded protein is CASSEGTSGRDTQYF.

This chain connects TRBV9 to TRBJ1-2; D is unclear. V was cut by 0 bases and J by 8 bases, with 11 bases left in between. The germline CDR1 and CDR2 sequences are SGDLS and YYNGEE. The CDR3 runs to 13 residues. The CDR3 sequence is CASSVDPDKGYTF. The CDR3 nucleotides read TGTGCCAGCAGCGTAGATCCAGATAAAGGCTACACCTTC.

In its sample, this clonotype was seen many times. This chain links TRBV24-1 with TRBJ2-2; the D gene is possibly TRBD2 (6 bases). Trimming removed 9 bases from V and 5 bases from J, with 9 bases in between. Germline CDR1 KGHDR, CDR2 SFDVKD. The CDR3 is made up of 12 amino acids. The CDR3 protein is CATAGGTGELFF. The CDR3 nucleotides read TGTGCCACCGCTGGAGGGACCGGGGAGCTGTTTTTT.

Many counts were recorded for this clonotype. This rearrangement joins TRBV7-8 to TRBJ2-1; 13 bases fit TRBD2. Trimming took 5 bases from V and 4 from J; bases not matched to a gene: 5. The V gene's germline CDR1 is SGHVS and CDR2 FQNEAQ. The CDR3 covers 16 residues. The CDR3 is CASSLPGLAGYNEQFF. In nucleotides, the CDR3 is TGTGCCAGCAGCCTGCCGGGACTAGCGGGATACAATGAGCAGTTCTTC.

This clonotype was counted ten times or more. The chain uses TRBV28 and TRBJ2-7; 11 nucleotides line up with TRBD2. V lost 3 bases and J lost 0; bases outside the gene matches: 7. CDR3 length: 17 amino acids. Germline V gene data show CDR1 as MDHEN and CDR2 as SYDVKM. CDR3 coding DNA: TGTGCCAGCAGTTTTACTCCTAGCGGGAGGCCCTCCTACGAGCAGTACTTC. Translating gives CASSFTPSGRPSYEQYF.

The V gene is TRBV5-4, the J gene TRBJ2-7, with TRBD1 matching over 8 bases. The CDR3 sequence is 14 residues long. Per germline, CDR1 SGHNT and CDR2 YYREEE (reference sequence). Trimming removed 4 bases from V and 4 bases from J; junction bases left unmatched: 7. CDR3 loop: CASSQTGDFYEQYF. The CDR3 nucleotides read TGTGCCAGCAGCCAGACAGGGGACTTTTACGAGCAGTACTTC.

The chain joins TRBV5-5 to TRBJ2-2; TRBD2 agrees at 7 bases. The germline V gene encodes CDR1 SGHKS and CDR2 YYEKEE (reference sequence). The CDR3 has 16 residues. V trimming: 8 bases; J trimming: 4 bases; junction bases outside the gene matches: 14. In DNA form, the CDR3 reads TGTGCCAGTATACCTTGGGGGGGGAGGGGCACCGGGGAGCTGTTTTTT. Translation: CASIPWGGRGTGELFF.

This clonotype was picked up a small number of times. The chain has TRBV6-1 and TRBJ2-2; 8 bases align to TRBD2. V lost 4 bases, J lost 4 bases, and 5 bases stayed unmatched. CDR3 size: 15 residues. Germline loops: CDR1 MNHNS, CDR2 SASEGT. The CDR3, as DNA: TGTGCCAGCAGTGTCGGGGGGGCTATCACCGGGGAGCTGTTTTTT. Amino acids: CASSVGGAITGELFF.

This clonotype was seen repeatedly, ten times or more. V is TRBV3-1 and J is TRBJ1-1, with no clear D. Germline values: CDR1 LGHDT, CDR2 YNNKEL (reference sequence). Trimming shortened V by 1 base and J by 3 bases, and 6 bases separated the two germline ends. This CDR3 contains 13 residues. The CDR3: CASSQGAYTEAFF. The CDR3 DNA follows: TGTGCCAGCAGCCAAGGGGCCTACACTGAAGCTTTCTTT.

Concerning this clonotype itself: Possible read error: a much larger clone is one base away. The chain has TRBV7-2 and TRBJ2-3; perhaps TRBD1 as D (6 bases). The CDR3 runs to 15 residues. Germline V gene data show CDR1 as SGHTA and CDR2 as FQGNSA. V shed 5 bases and J shed 1 base, with 13 bases lying between them. The CDR3 is CASSHGTLGTDTQYF. As DNA, the CDR3 is TGTGCCAGCAGCCATGGGACACTCGGCACAGATACGCAGTATTTT. The full variable domain, completed using reference TRBV7-2 and TRBJ2-3, is GAGVSQSPSNKVTEKGKDVELRCDPISGHTALYWYRQSLGQGLEFLIYFQGNSAPDKSGLPSDRFSAERTGGSVSTLTIQRTQQEDSAVYLCASSHGTLGTDTQYFGPGTRLTVL.

This clonotype occurred many times. The chain couples TRBV12-5 to TRBJ2-3; D perhaps matches TRBD2 (5 bases). Trimming stripped 0 bases from V and 5 bases from J, with 18 bases between. Germline V gene lookup returns CDR1 LGHNT and CDR2 FRNRAP. The CDR3 length is 17 residues. The CDR3 loop is CASGLVPLVLGRDTQYF. The CDR3 DNA sequence: TGTGCTAGTGGTTTGGTACCTCTGGTCTTAGGGAGAGATACGCAGTATTTT.

The chain employs TRBV6-1 and TRBJ1-4; TRBD1 might be the D (5 bases). In germline, CDR1 is MNHNS, CDR2 SASEGT. CDR3 size: 17 residues. With 6 bases removed from V and 0 bases from J, the gap between germline ends came to 17 bases. The CDR3 DNA reads as TGTGCCAGCAGACGGAAAATGGGGCATGCAACTAATGAAAAACTGTTTTTT. Translating gives CASRRKMGHATNEKLFF.

This clonotype has just a few counts. At one boundary the junction diverges from the germline segment, which might be a read error. The chain couples TRBV7-2 to TRBJ2-5; D might be TRBD2 (6 bases). This CDR3 has 14 residues. Germline V gives CDR1 SGHTA, CDR2 FQGNSA. The CDR3: CASSQNRGMYSQYF. The CDR3 bases are TGCGCCAGCAGCCAAAACCGGGGGATGTATTCCCAGTACTTC.

This clonotype was recorded a few times. This chain joins TRBV14 and TRBJ2-3; 9 positions match TRBD1. The trim removed 0 bases at V and 2 bases at J, leaving 3 bases unmatched. Germline V lookup: CDR1 SGHDN, CDR2 FVKESK. CDR3 length: 16 amino acids. CDR3 in DNA: TGTGCCAGCAGCCAAGACCGGGACAGGGTCACAGATACGCAGTATTTT. Its protein product is CASSQDRDRVTDTQYF.

The chain combines TRBV3-1 with TRBJ1-2; 7 bases match TRBD1. In germline, CDR1 is LGHDT, CDR2 YNNKEL (reference sequence). V lost 5 bases to trimming and J lost 7 bases; unmatched junction nucleotides: 10. The CDR3 covers 14 residues. The CDR3 nucleotides read TGTGCCAGCAGCGGAGGGACAGCGAATATTGGCTACACCTTC. This codes for CASSGGTANIGYTF.

The table lists this clonotype with many counts. This rearrangement joins TRBV18 to TRBJ1-1; tentative D call: TRBD1 (5 bases). Per the germline V gene, CDR1 is KGHSH and CDR2 is LQKENI. The ends were cut back, 0 bases at V and 1 base at J, with 12 bases in the middle. The CDR3 extends over 16 amino acids. The CDR3 is CASSPPVRGKNTEAFF. In DNA, the CDR3 is TGTGCCAGCTCACCACCGGTTAGGGGCAAGAACACTGAAGCTTTCTTT. The entire variable domain, with the rest obtained from reference TRBV18 and TRBJ1-1, is as follows: NAGVMQNPRHLVRRRGQEARLRCSPMKGHSHVYWYRQLPEEGLKFMVYLQKENIIDESGMPKERFSAEFPKEGPSILRIQQVVRGDSAAYFCASSPPVRGKNTEAFFGQGTRLTVV.

This clonotype was recorded many times. This rearrangement joins TRBV6-1 to TRBJ2-7, with D possibly called TRBD1 or TRBD2 (5 bases each). The germline V gene encodes CDR1 MNHNS and CDR2 SASEGT. The CDR3 runs 14 residues. The V end was cut by 4 bases, the J end by 2 bases, with 12 bases between. Here the CDR3 DNA reads TGTGCCAGCAGTGGGTCGGGACCGACCTACGAGCAGTACTTC. It specifies CASSGSGPTYEQYF.

This clonotype was recorded at least ten times. The chain joins TRBV15 to TRBJ1-2, with 10 bases fitting TRBD1. CDR3 length: 16 amino acids. Looked up from germline, CDR1 is LNHNV and CDR2 is YYDKDF (reference sequence). Losses at the gene ends were 1 base for V and 7 bases for J; bases not matched to a gene: 9. The CDR3 coding sequence is TGTGCCACCAGCAGAGCTATTTCAGGGACAGGGGTTGGCTACACCTTC. It specifies CATSRAISGTGVGYTF.

This clonotype was detected many times. This sequence joins TRBV3-1 and TRBJ1-1, with D possibly matching TRBD1 (6 bases). V was clipped by 3 bases and J by 6 bases, with 14 bases between them. The CDR3 length is 14 residues. Germline CDR1 reads LGHDT; CDR2 reads YNNKEL (reference sequence). CDR3 sequence reads: CASSQGGRGPEAFF. The DNA for the CDR3 is TGTGCCAGCAGCCAGGGGGGGCGGGGACCTGAAGCTTTCTTT.

This clonotype was picked up a small number of times. The junction departs from the called germline gene at one end, perhaps through a read error. CDR3 sequence (DNA): TGCGCCAGCAGCCAACCAAGACAGGGGGCCTACAATGAGCAGTTCTTC. Its translation: CASSQPRQGAYNEQFF. The chain carries TRBV7-2 and TRBJ2-1, with 9 bases that match TRBD1. CDR3 length: 16 residues. Germline CDR1 SGHTA, CDR2 FQGNSA.

This chain uses TRBV12-3 or TRBV12-4 with TRBJ2-1, with 8 positions matching TRBD1. V lost 5 bases and J lost 14; bases outside the gene matches: 11. The CDR3 has 13 residues. The chain's CDR3 is CASSPNSDREEFF. CDR3 in DNA: TGTGCCAGCAGTCCCAACTCGGACAGGGAAGAGTTCTTC.

This clonotype was picked up a small number of times. V and J are TRBV7-2 and TRBJ1-1, with D maybe TRBD1 (6 bases). V lost 7 bases, J lost 0 bases, and 9 bases lay in between. The CDR3 runs 13 residues. Germline values: CDR1 SGHTA, CDR2 FQGNSA. The CDR3 DNA is TGTGCCAGCAACAACAGGGTGAACACTGAAGCTTTCTTT. This gives the protein CASNNRVNTEAFF. The full variable domain, its missing parts supplied by reference TRBV7-2 and TRBJ1-1, is GAGVSQSPSNKVTEKGKDVELRCDPISGHTALYWYRQSLGQGLEFLIYFQGNSAPDKSGLPSDRFSAERTGGSVSTLTIQRTQQEDSAVYLCASNNRVNTEAFFGQGTRLTVV.